This T cell receptor (delta chain) was obtained from a study of γδ T cells in repeated Plasmodium falciparum infection. Study-wide background: Some Malian samples span acute malaria episodes; others come from no-transmission periods. Regarding the study as a whole: Waves of new clonotype selection appeared after repeated controlled infections in Vdelta2-negative, largely Vdelta1+, gammadelta T cells.

The germline V gene encodes CDR1 GEAIGNYY and CDR2 EKD. The V and J ends lost 2 bases and 8 bases respectively, with 14 bases between them. This CDR3 region has 13 residues. Bulk repertoires came from Vgamma9/Vdelta2+ or Vdelta2-negative gammadelta T cells flow-sorted from PBMC. Comment on this clone: Its target is not known. The likely explanation is a read error, given a far larger clone one base away. At the DNA level, this CDR3 is encoded by other sequences in the same sample as well.

TCRdb re-processed the multiplex PCR reads via CATT. Here the sample spans roughly 50,000 delta-chain clones, 1.6% being singletons. The specimen was gamma-delta T cells from blood. The rearrangement links TRDV2 to TRDJ1; possible D gene TRDD3, 6 bases. The sequence came from a pool of human donors (malaria-infected and uninfected, not separated). The CDR3 DNA follows: TGTGCCTGTGACAGCAATGGGATAAACAAACTCATCTTT. This gives the protein CACDSNGINKLIF.